Described below is a single TCR beta chain sequence and its context. The V end was cut by 4 bases, the J end by 3 bases, with 16 bases between. CDR3 length: 15 amino acids. Germline V gene sequence: CDR1 SGDLS, CDR2 YYNGEE. This sample stems from a study of blood T cell repertoires in COVID-19. Authors' processing steps: Reference gene primer amplification gave nucleated cell count estimates. Method: immunoSEQ multiplex PCR; TCRdb's copy keeps in-frame clones and lacks some. That table supplies the V and J calls and clone size; D and trimming were determined from the DNA. The sample shows around 240,000 clones, approximately 80% of them seen only once.

This sequence was found in a woman between 50 and 59 years old with acute or convalescent COVID-19. This chain links TRBV9 with TRBJ2-5; a weak D match, TRBD2 (6 bases). The source material was peripheral blood. CDR3 sequence (DNA): TGTGCCAGCAGCCCCGGAGGACTATTCAAAGAGACCCAGTACTTC. Protein sequence: CASSPGGLFKETQYF.